One sample yielded the 8 T cell receptor beta chains listed below, sequenced in a study of blood T cells in healthy people across ages. Together with a sample-barcoded 5' primer, a J-beta primer mix was included in a second PCR lasting roughly 6 to 12 cycles. TCRdb recomputed calls from the 5' RACE reads with MiXCR, one row per CDR3 protein. In the table there are over 1,500,000 distinct CDR3 sequences, about 49% of which are singletons. The sample consisted of blood. The receptors stem from a woman between 35 and 50 years old in good health.

To note about this clonotype: At one end the junction does not follow the germline gene, possibly because of a read error. CDR3 residues: CATSDSGQASNYGYTF. DNA for the CDR3: TGTGCCACCAGCGATTCCGGACAGGCGTCTAACTATGGCTACACCTTC. The chain carries TRBV24-1 and TRBJ1-2, with 7 bases matching TRBD1. The CDR3 has 16 residues. CDR1 and CDR2 from the germline V gene are KGHDR and SFDVKD.

Only a few counts were recorded for this clonotype. The chain employs TRBV12-3 or TRBV12-4 and TRBJ2-5; 7 bases match TRBD2. The CDR3 covers 14 residues. The trim removed 2 bases at V and 3 bases at J, leaving 3 bases unmatched. CDR3 sequence reads: CASSLRLAKETQYF. For the CDR3, the DNA is TGTGCCAGCAGTTTAAGACTAGCCAAAGAGACCCAGTACTTC.

This sequence joins TRBV7-2 and TRBJ2-1; D remains ambiguous. The CDR3 is made up of 15 amino acids. V lost 2 bases, J lost 0 bases, and 8 bases lay in between. Germline V gene data show CDR1 as SGHTA and CDR2 as FQGNSA. CDR3 loop: CASSLNFLSYNEQFF. CDR3 bases: TGTGCCAGCAGCTTAAACTTTCTCTCCTACAATGAGCAGTTCTTC.

This clonotype was found a few times. The chain has TRBV4-3 and TRBJ2-7; no clear D gene. Trimming took 1 base from V and 2 from J, leaving 9 bases between them. From germline, CDR1 is LGHNA and CDR2 YSLEER. The CDR3 is 14 residues long. CDR3 nucleotide sequence: TGCGCCAGCAGCCAAGTCCACACGACCTACGAGCAGTACTTC. This codes for CASSQVHTTYEQYF.

The V call is TRBV7-9, the J call TRBJ1-2; no definite D call. CDR1 is SEHNR and CDR2 is FQNEAQ in the germline V gene (reference sequence). The CDR3 contains 14 residues. V shed 2 bases and J shed 7 bases, with 14 bases lying between them. In DNA form, the CDR3 reads TGTGCCAGCAGCTTATCACTCCGGGATGGTGGCTACACCTTC. Translation gives CASSLSLRDGGYTF.

The V and J genes are TRBV25-1 and TRBJ2-1, with D unclear. The CDR3 spans 15 residues. The V end lost 3 bases, the J end lost 10 bases, and 19 bases lay between the germline ends. CDR1 and CDR2 (germline): MGHDK, SYGVNS. This chain's CDR3 is CASSDMAIGSFEQFF. CDR3 nucleotide sequence: TGTGCCAGCAGTGATATGGCAATCGGATCCTTCGAGCAGTTCTTC.

V usage is TRBV6-2 or TRBV6-3 and J usage is TRBJ1-1, with D unclear. The CDR3 runs 11 residues. Germline V gene data show CDR1 as MNHEY and CDR2 as SVGEGT. V was cut by 7 bases and J by 7 bases, with 10 bases left in between. CDR3 bases: TGTGCCAGCACCGCGTTAGGTGAAGCTTTCTTT. It specifies CASTALGEAFF.

This clonotype was recorded at least ten times. The genes are TRBV6-2 or TRBV6-3 and TRBJ2-7; D is perhaps TRBD1 (6 bases). Trimming removed 1 base at V and 7 bases at J, with 8 bases between. The CDR3 runs 12 residues. Germline assignment: CDR1 MNHEY and CDR2 SVGEGT. The chain's CDR3 is CASSYLGGEQYF. The CDR3 DNA reads TGTGCCAGCAGTTACTTAGGGGGAGAGCAGTACTTC.